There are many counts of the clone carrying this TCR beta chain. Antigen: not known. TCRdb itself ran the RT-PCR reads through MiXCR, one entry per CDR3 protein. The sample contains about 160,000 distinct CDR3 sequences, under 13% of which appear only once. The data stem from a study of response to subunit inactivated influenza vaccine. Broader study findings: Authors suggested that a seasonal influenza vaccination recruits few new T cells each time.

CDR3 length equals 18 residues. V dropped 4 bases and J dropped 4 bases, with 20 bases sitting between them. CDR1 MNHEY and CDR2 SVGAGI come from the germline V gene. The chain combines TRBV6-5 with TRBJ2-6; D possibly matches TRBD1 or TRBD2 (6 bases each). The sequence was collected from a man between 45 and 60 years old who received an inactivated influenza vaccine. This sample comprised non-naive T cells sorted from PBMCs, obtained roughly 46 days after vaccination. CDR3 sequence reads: CASSFRGALGGGANVLTF. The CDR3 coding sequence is TGTGCCAGCAGTTTTAGGGGGGCCCTAGGTGGCGGGGCCAACGTCCTGACTTTC.